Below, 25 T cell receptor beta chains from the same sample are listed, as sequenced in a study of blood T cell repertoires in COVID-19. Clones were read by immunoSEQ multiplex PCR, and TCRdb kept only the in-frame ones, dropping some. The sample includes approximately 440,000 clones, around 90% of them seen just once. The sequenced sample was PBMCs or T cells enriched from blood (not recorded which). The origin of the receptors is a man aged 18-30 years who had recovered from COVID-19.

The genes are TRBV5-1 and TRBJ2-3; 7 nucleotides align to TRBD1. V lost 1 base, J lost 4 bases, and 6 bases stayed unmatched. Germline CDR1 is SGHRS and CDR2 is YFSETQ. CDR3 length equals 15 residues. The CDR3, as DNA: TGCGCCAGCAGCTTGTTCTCCCAGGGGGCAGATACGCAGTATTTT. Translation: CASSLFSQGADTQYF.

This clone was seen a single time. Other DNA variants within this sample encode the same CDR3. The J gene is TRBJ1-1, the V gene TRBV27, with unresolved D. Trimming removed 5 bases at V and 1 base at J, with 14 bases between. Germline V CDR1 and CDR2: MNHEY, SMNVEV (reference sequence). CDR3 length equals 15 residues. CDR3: CASSPRAATNTEAFF. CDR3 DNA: TGTGCCAGCAGTCCTCGAGCCGCAACGAACACTGAAGCTTTCTTT.

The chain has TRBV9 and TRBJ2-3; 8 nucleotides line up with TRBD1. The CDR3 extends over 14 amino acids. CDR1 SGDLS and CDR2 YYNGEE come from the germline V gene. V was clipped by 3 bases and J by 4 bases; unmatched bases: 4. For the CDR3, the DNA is TGTGCCAGCAGCGACGACAGGGGTCCAGATACGCAGTATTTT. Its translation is CASSDDRGPDTQYF. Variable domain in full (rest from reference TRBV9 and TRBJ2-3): DSGVTQTPKHLITATGQRVTLRCSPRSGDLSVYWYQQSLDQGLQFLIQYYNGEERAKGNILERFSAQQFPDLHSELNLSSLELGDSALYFCASSDDRGPDTQYFGPGTRLTVL.

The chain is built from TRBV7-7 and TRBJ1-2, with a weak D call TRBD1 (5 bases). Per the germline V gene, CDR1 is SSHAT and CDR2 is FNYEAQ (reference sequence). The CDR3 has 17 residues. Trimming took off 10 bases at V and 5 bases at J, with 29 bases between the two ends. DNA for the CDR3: TGTGCCAACCAACCGGGACTCCGACTATTGCAACTGTATGGCTACACCTTC. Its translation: CANQPGLRLLQLYGYTF.

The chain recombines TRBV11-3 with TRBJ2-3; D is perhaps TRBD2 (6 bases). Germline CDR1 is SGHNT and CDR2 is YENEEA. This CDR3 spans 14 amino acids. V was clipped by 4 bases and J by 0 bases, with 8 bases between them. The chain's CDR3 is CASSSRGSTDTQYF. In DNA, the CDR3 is TGTGCCAGCAGCTCCCGGGGGAGCACAGATACGCAGTATTTT.

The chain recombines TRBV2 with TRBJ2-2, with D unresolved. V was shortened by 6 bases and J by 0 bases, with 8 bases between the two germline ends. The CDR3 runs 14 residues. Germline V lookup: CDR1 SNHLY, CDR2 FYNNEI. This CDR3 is CASSLGANTGELFF. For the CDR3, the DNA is TGTGCCAGCAGCCTCGGAGCGAACACCGGGGAGCTGTTTTTT.

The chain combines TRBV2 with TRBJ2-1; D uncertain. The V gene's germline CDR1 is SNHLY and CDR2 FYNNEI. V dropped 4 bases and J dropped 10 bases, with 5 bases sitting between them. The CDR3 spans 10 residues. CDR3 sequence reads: CASSGGEQFF. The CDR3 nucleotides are TGTGCCAGCAGTGGAGGCGAGCAGTTCTTC.

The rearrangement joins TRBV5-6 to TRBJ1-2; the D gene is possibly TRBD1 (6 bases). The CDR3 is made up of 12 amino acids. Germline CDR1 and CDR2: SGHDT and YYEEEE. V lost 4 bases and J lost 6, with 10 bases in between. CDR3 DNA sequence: TGTGCCAGCAGCCTCGGACAGAATGGCTACACCTTC. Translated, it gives CASSLGQNGYTF.

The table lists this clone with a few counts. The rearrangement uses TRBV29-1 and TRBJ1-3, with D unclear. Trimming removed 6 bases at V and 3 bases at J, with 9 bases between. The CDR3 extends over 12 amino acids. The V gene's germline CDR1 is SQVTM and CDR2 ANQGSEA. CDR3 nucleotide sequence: TGCAGCGTGCGGGTTTATGGAAACACCATATATTTT. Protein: CSVRVYGNTIYF.

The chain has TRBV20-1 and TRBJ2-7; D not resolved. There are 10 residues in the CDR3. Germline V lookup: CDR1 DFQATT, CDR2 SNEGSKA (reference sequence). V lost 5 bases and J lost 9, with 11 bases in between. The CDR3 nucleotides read TGCAGTGCTCCGACTCAGAGGCAGTACTTC. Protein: CSAPTQRQYF.

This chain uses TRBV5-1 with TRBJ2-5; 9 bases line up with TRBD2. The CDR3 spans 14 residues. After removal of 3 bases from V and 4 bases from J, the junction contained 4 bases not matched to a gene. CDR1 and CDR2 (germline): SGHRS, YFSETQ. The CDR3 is CASSWRGGGETQYF. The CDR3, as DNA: TGCGCCAGCAGCTGGCGGGGGGGAGGAGAGACCCAGTACTTC.

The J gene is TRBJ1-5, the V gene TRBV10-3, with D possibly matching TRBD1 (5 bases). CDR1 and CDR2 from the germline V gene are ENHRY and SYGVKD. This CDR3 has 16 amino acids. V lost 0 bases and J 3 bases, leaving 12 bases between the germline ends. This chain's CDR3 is CAISESRGVDNQPQHF. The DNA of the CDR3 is TGTGCCATCAGTGAGTCTCGGGGGGTCGACAATCAGCCCCAGCATTTT.

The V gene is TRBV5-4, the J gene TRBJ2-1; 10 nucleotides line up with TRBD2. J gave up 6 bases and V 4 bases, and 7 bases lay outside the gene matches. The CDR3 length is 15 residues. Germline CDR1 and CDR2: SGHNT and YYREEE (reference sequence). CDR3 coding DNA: TGTGCCAGCAGCAGCGGGGGGGCCGGGGGCAATGAGCAGTTCTTC. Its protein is CASSSGGAGGNEQFF.

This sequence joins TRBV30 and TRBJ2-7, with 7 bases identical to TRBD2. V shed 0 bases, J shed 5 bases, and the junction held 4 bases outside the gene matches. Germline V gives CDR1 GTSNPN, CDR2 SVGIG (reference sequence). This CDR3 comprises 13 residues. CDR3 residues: CAWSVLASNEQYF. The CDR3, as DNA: TGTGCCTGGAGTGTACTAGCGTCCAACGAGCAGTACTTC.

CDR3 sequence reads: CASNEGASSNQPQHF. CDR3 nucleotide sequence: TGTGCCAGCAACGAGGGGGCCTCTAGCAATCAGCCCCAGCATTTT. The chain joins TRBV28 to TRBJ1-5; TRBD1 aligns across 7 bases. Germline V lookup: CDR1 MDHEN, CDR2 SYDVKM. The CDR3 has 15 residues. The V and J ends lost 7 bases and 0 bases, in that order; junction bases with no gene match: 6.

The CDR3, as DNA: TGCGCCAGCAGCTTGGTGGGCAGTGCGTCTTACGAGCAGTACTTC. This translates into CASSLVGSASYEQYF. The V and J genes are TRBV5-1 and TRBJ2-7, with D unclear. The germline gives CDR1 SGHRS, CDR2 YFSETQ. V was clipped by 0 bases and J by 4 bases, with 14 bases between them. CDR3 length equals 15 residues.

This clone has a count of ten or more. DNA of the CDR3: TGTGCCAGCAGTGTCCGGGACAGGGAGGGGGGCTATGGCTACACCTTC. Encoded protein: CASSVRDREGGYGYTF. The chain carries TRBV6-1 and TRBJ1-2; TRBD1 aligns across 9 bases. J was trimmed by 4 bases and V by 4 bases; bases with no gene match: 10. Germline CDR1 is MNHNS and CDR2 is SASEGT. The CDR3 sequence is 16 residues long.

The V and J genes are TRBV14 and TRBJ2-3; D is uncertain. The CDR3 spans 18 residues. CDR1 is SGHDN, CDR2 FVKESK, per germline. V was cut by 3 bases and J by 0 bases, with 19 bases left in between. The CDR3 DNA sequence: TGTGCCAGCAGCCACACGTCCCCGCGCGCCCTAAGCACAGATACGCAGTATTTT. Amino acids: CASSHTSPRALSTDTQYF. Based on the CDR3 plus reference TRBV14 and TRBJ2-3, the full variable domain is EAGVTQFPSHSVIEKGQTVTLRCDPISGHDNLYWYRRVMGKEIKFLLHFVKESKQDESGMPNNRFLAERTGGTYSTLKVQPAELEDSGVYFCASSHTSPRALSTDTQYFGPGTRLTVL.

The CDR3 protein is CASQDRPLRGRGYTF. In nucleotides, the CDR3 is TGTGCCAGCCAAGACAGGCCGCTAAGGGGCCGTGGCTACACCTTC. The chain couples TRBV19 to TRBJ1-2, with D perhaps TRBD1 (6 bases). Per the germline V gene, CDR1 is LNHDA and CDR2 is SQIVND (reference sequence). V was clipped by 9 bases and J by 7 bases, with 24 bases between them. CDR3 length: 15 residues.

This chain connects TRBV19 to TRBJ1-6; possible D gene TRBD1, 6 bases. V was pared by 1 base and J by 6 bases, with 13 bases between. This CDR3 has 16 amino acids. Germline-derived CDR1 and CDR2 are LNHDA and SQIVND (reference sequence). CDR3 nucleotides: TGTGCCAGTAGTATAGCCCCACAGGGAGCTAATTCACCCCTCCACTTT. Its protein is CASSIAPQGANSPLHF.

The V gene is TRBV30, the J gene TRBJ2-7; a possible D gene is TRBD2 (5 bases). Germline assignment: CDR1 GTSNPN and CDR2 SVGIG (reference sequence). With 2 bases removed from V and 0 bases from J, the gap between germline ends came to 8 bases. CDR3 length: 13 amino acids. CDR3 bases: TGTGCCTGGAGTCTCGGGGTCTCCTACGAGCAGTACTTC. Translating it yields CAWSLGVSYEQYF.

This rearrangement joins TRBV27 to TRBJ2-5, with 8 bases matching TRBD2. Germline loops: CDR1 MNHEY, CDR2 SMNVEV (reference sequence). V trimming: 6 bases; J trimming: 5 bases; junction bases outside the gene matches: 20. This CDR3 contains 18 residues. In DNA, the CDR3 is TGTGCCAGCAGACCGAAAACCGATAGCGGGATTAGGCGGGAGACCCAGTACTTC. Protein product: CASRPKTDSGIRRETQYF.

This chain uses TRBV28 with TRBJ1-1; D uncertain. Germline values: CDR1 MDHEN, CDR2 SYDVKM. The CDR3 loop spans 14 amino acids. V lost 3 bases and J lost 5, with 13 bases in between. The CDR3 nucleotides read TGTGCCAGCAGTTTGGTCGGGGTTGTTACTGAAGCTTTCTTT. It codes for CASSLVGVVTEAFF. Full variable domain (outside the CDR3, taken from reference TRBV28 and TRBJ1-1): DVKVTQSSRYLVKRTGEKVFLECVQDMDHENMFWYRQDPGLGLRLIYFSYDVKMKEKGDIPEGYSVSREKKERFSLILESASTNQTSMYLCASSLVGVVTEAFFGQGTRLTVV.

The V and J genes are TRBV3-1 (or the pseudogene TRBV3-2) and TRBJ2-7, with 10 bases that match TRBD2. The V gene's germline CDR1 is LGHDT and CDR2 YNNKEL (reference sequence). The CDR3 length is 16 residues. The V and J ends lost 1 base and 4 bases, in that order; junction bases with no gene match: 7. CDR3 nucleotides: TGTGCCAGCAGCCAAGGCCCAGCGGGAGGGATATACGAGCAGTACTTC. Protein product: CASSQGPAGGIYEQYF.

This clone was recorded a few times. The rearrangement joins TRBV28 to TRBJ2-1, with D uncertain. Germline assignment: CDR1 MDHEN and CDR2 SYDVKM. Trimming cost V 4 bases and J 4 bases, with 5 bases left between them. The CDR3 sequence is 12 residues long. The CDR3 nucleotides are TGTGCCAGCAGTTCTGTGTACAATGAGCAGTTCTTC. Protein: CASSSVYNEQFF.